This T cell receptor (beta chain) was obtained from a study of blood T cell repertoires in COVID-19. Study information: The United States, Italy and Spain provided the acute and convalescent COVID-19 samples.

This clone was picked up one time. Some clones are missing from TCRdb's copy, which holds only in-frame ones; the method was immunoSEQ multiplex PCR. The data show around 200,000 clones, approximately 86% seen once. Per the germline V gene, CDR1 is MDHEN and CDR2 is SYDVKM. The V end lost 6 bases, the J end lost 7 bases, and 9 bases lay between the germline ends. The CDR3 spans 11 residues. The source is a man aged 30-40 years with acute or convalescent COVID-19. Sequences were obtained from peripheral blood. The J gene is TRBJ1-2, the V gene TRBV28, with no clear D. The CDR3, as DNA: TGTGCCAGCAGCCTGAACATTGGCTACACCTTC. Translating gives CASSLNIGYTF.